One and the same sample provided the 21 T cell receptor beta chains below, sequenced in a study of blood T cell repertoires in COVID-19. The assay was immunoSEQ multiplex PCR, and TCRdb's table has in-frame clones only and misses some. The sample carries 200,000 to 300,000 clones, 65% to 90% recorded once. The sequencing input was peripheral blood. These receptors were collected from a man aged 25 to 40 with active or convalescent COVID-19.

This clone was counted a few times. The chain recombines TRBV11-2 with TRBJ1-1, with 9 bases that match TRBD1. V lost 1 base, J lost 5 bases, and 5 bases stayed unmatched. This CDR3 has 15 amino acids. CDR1 is SGHAT and CDR2 is FQNNGV in the germline V gene. The CDR3 DNA reads as TGTGCCAGCAGCTTAGTGGGGACAGGGAGGACTGAAGCTTTCTTT. This encodes CASSLVGTGRTEAFF.

The rearrangement uses TRBV5-8 and TRBJ1-5; D is ambiguous. The CDR3 extends over 14 amino acids. Trimming took 3 bases from V and 0 from J, leaving 7 bases between them. CDR1 is SGHTS and CDR2 is YDEGEE in the germline V gene. CDR3 amino acids: CASSYRFSNQPQHF. In DNA, the CDR3 is TGTGCCAGCAGCTACAGATTTAGCAATCAGCCCCAGCATTTT.

This clone was detected once. V gene TRBV27 combines with J gene TRBJ1-2; 9 bases agree with TRBD1. Per the germline V gene, CDR1 is MNHEY and CDR2 is SMNVEV (reference sequence). With 7 bases clipped from V and 5 bases from J, the junction kept 8 bases outside the gene matches. This CDR3 contains 14 residues. Written as DNA, the CDR3 is TGTGCCAGCACCCGATCCGGGACAGGGTATGGCTACACCTTC. The encoded protein is CASTRSGTGYGYTF.

This chain links TRBV6-5 with TRBJ2-7; a possible D gene is TRBD1 (5 bases). V was shortened by 5 bases and J by 1 base, with 12 bases between the two germline ends. The germline V gene has CDR1 MNHEY and CDR2 SVGAGI. The CDR3 is made up of 14 amino acids. CDR3 residues: CASSQATGSYEQYF. Written as DNA, the CDR3 is TGTGCCAGCAGTCAGGCAACAGGTTCCTACGAGCAGTACTTC.

The chain joins TRBV27 to TRBJ2-7, with D uncertain. The CDR3 is made up of 14 amino acids. CDR1 is MNHEY, CDR2 SMNVEV, per germline (reference sequence). The V and J ends lost 2 bases and 3 bases respectively, with 11 bases between them. CDR3 nucleotides: TGTGCCAGCAGTTTAAGTTTGGCGGACTACGAGCAGTACTTC. Translated: CASSLSLADYEQYF.

The rearrangement uses TRBV24-1 and TRBJ1-5; D is undetermined. Germline CDR1 is KGHDR and CDR2 is SFDVKD. Trimming left V 0 bases short and J 0 bases short, with 23 bases between. The CDR3 contains 21 residues. The DNA of the CDR3 is TGTGCCACCAGTGATTTGCCGAGTGCGGGAGGACCCCAGTATAGCAATCAGCCCCAGCATTTT. Its protein is CATSDLPSAGGPQYSNQPQHF.

The CDR3 DNA is TGTGCCAGCTCGACCGGGACAGGGGATCAGCCCCAGCATTTT. Its translation is CASSTGTGDQPQHF. The chain recombines TRBV18 with TRBJ1-5; 10 bases match TRBD1. The germline V gene has CDR1 KGHSH and CDR2 LQKENI. The CDR3 runs 14 residues. The V and J ends lost 6 bases and 5 bases, in that order; junction bases with no gene match: 4.

This clone is a singleton in its sample. The chain uses TRBV5-1 and TRBJ2-7; TRBD1 agrees at 10 bases. V shed 1 base and J 2 bases; nucleotides not matched to a gene: 3. CDR1 and CDR2 (germline): SGHRS, YFSETQ. The CDR3 consists of 15 residues. Written as DNA, the CDR3 is TGCGCCAGCAGCTTGACCGGACAGGGGGCCTACGAGCAGTACTTC. The encoded protein is CASSLTGQGAYEQYF.

The gene calls are TRBV5-6 and TRBJ1-2; D is undetermined. This CDR3 has 15 amino acids. Germline CDR1 SGHDT, CDR2 YYEEEE. V was cut by 2 bases and J by 5 bases, with 16 bases left in between. CDR3 sequence: CASSFIPYSSYGYTF. As DNA, the CDR3 is TGTGCCAGCAGCTTCATCCCTTACAGCTCTTATGGCTACACCTTC.

V is TRBV20-1 and J is TRBJ1-2; 9 nucleotides match TRBD1. The V gene's germline CDR1 is DFQATT and CDR2 SNEGSKA (reference sequence). CDR3 size: 13 residues. The ends lost 3 bases at V and 5 bases at J; junction bases unmatched: 4. The CDR3 sequence: CSASSGQGYGYTF. As DNA, the CDR3 is TGCAGTGCTAGTTCGGGACAGGGATATGGCTACACCTTC.

This chain joins TRBV6-5 and TRBJ2-7, with D tentatively TRBD1 (5 bases). Germline assignment: CDR1 MNHEY and CDR2 SVGAGI. The CDR3 runs 15 residues. The V end was cut by 2 bases, the J end by 5 bases, with 16 bases between. DNA for the CDR3: TGTGCCAGCAGTTACGGGGCGCTTCTAGTGGACGAGCAGTACTTC. Protein sequence: CASSYGALLVDEQYF.

The chain carries TRBV7-8 and TRBJ2-1; 10 bases fit TRBD2. Unmatched junction bases numbered 9, after V lost 5 bases and J lost 8 bases. CDR1 and CDR2 from the germline V gene are SGHVS and FQNEAQ. The CDR3 runs to 15 residues. The CDR3 DNA follows: TGTGCCAGCAGCCCAATAGCGGGGGGAGGCGATGAGCAGTTCTTC. Translating gives CASSPIAGGGDEQFF.

The chain is built from TRBV12-3 or TRBV12-4 and TRBJ1-2; TRBD1 agrees at 10 bases. V lost 4 bases, J lost 7 bases, and 3 bases stayed unmatched. This CDR3 contains 13 residues. The CDR3 sequence: CASSYGDRGGYTF. In DNA form, the CDR3 reads TGTGCCAGCAGTTACGGGGACAGGGGTGGCTACACCTTC.

The chain couples TRBV18 to TRBJ1-4; unclear D gene. Germline V gene sequence: CDR1 KGHSH, CDR2 LQKENI. The germline V and J ends were trimmed by 0 bases and 8 bases, with 10 bases remaining between them. This CDR3 has 14 residues. In DNA, the CDR3 is TGTGCCAGCTCACCACCCCTAGCAAGCGAAAAACTGTTTTTT. Translating gives CASSPPLASEKLFF.

This chain joins TRBV4-3 and TRBJ1-1; 7 bases are a match to TRBD1. The J segment lost 4 bases and the V segment lost 0 bases, leaving 5 bases of the junction unmatched. Germline CDR1 and CDR2: LGHNA and YSLEER. This CDR3 is built from 15 residues. The CDR3 spells CASSQDLRGLTEAFF. The CDR3, as DNA: TGCGCCAGCAGCCAAGATCTTAGGGGGCTCACTGAAGCTTTCTTT.

The rearrangement uses TRBV4-1 and TRBJ2-2, with D tentatively TRBD1 (6 bases). In germline, CDR1 is MGHRA, CDR2 YSYEKL. This CDR3 region has 15 residues. V was cut by 0 bases and J by 6 bases, with 11 bases left in between. This chain's CDR3 is CASSQDGRGSGELFF. In DNA, the CDR3 is TGCGCCAGCAGCCAAGATGGCAGGGGATCCGGGGAGCTGTTTTTT.

This chain joins TRBV5-6 and TRBJ1-2; tentative D call: TRBD1 (5 bases). Germline CDR1 SGHDT, CDR2 YYEEEE. The V end was cut by 4 bases, the J end by 6 bases, with 13 bases between. The CDR3 length is 13 residues. In DNA form, the CDR3 reads TGTGCCAGCAGCCGGGCAGGGTATAATGGCTACACCTTC. Protein sequence: CASSRAGYNGYTF.

The chain carries TRBV5-1 and TRBJ2-5; weak D call: TRBD2 (7 bases). Between the trimmed V and J ends, which lost 2 bases and 5 bases, there was a span of 22 bases. The CDR3 totals 17 residues. CDR1 SGHRS and CDR2 YFSETQ come from the germline V gene. CDR3 loop: CASSFWGGGDQGETQYF. CDR3 DNA sequence: TGCGCCAGCAGCTTTTGGGGGGGCGGTGATCAGGGCGAGACCCAGTACTTC.

For this clone: Other DNA sequences in the same sample also yield this CDR3. The chain combines TRBV19 with TRBJ1-1, with TRBD1 as a possible D gene (6 bases). This CDR3 is built from 13 residues. Germline V lookup: CDR1 LNHDA, CDR2 SQIVND (reference sequence). Trimming took off 5 bases at V and 1 base at J, with 8 bases between the two ends. The CDR3 reads CASSATGNTEAFF. CDR3 in DNA: TGTGCCAGTAGTGCGACAGGGAACACTGAAGCTTTCTTT.

The chain employs TRBV6-5 and TRBJ2-5, with D perhaps matching TRBD1 (5 bases). Deletions cut 1 base from V and 7 bases from J, with 10 bases between. CDR1 MNHEY and CDR2 SVGAGI come from the germline V gene. There are 13 residues in the CDR3. CDR3 DNA: TGTGCCAGCAGTTACTGGGGCCCCGGGACCCAGTACTTC. Translated: CASSYWGPGTQYF.

The chain carries TRBV7-9 and TRBJ2-5, with D unresolved. This CDR3 has 15 amino acids. Looked up from germline, CDR1 is SEHNR and CDR2 is FQNEAQ (reference sequence). The V gene lost 4 bases and the J gene lost 5 bases, with 17 bases spanning the gap. CDR3 sequence reads: CASSSTDLLSETQYF. CDR3 nucleotides: TGTGCCAGCAGCTCCACAGATCTATTGTCGGAGACCCAGTACTTC.